These T cell receptor beta chains were read from a single sample in a study of T cells after yellow fever vaccination. TCRdb processed the 5' RACE reads anew with MiXCR; each CDR3 protein has one entry. The data hold about 340,000 distinct CDR3 sequences, with approximately 3.9% observed a single time. This specimen consisted of PBMCs, obtained 5 days after the yellow fever booster vaccination. The receptors originated from a man aged 18 to 29 who received the YFV17D yellow fever vaccine. Each CDR3 is given with its conserved first and last residue. D genes are given only for firm matches. Clone size is given for some rows only: seen once, a few or many times, or a class if the clone is expanded.

v_gene: TRBV25-1; j_gene: TRBJ2-3; abundance: few; d_gene: TRBD2; CDR3nt: TGTGCCAGCAGTAAGCGGGGGGGCCCAGATACGCAGTATTTT; CDR3aa: CASSKRGGPDTQYF
v_gene: TRBV10-3; j_gene: TRBJ2-6; abundance: few; d_gene: -; CDR3nt: TGTGCCATCAGTGAGCCACGCGGGGCCAACGTCCTGACTTTC; CDR3aa: CAISEPRGANVLTF
v_gene: TRBV20-1; j_gene: TRBJ2-5; abundance: many; d_gene: -; CDR3nt: TGCAGTGCCCGCAGCCGGGAGACCCAGTACTTC; CDR3aa: CSARSRETQYF
v_gene: TRBV28; j_gene: TRBJ2-1; abundance: few; d_gene: -; CDR3nt: TGTGCCAGCAGCCCTGCGAGGGGTCTGAACGGGGGACATTACAATGAGCAGTTCTTC; CDR3aa: CASSPARGLNGGHYNEQFF
v_gene: TRBV25-1; j_gene: TRBJ1-4; abundance: few; d_gene: TRBD1; CDR3nt: TGTGCCAGCAGTATCGGACAGGGGGGCACTAATGAAAAACTGTTTTTT; CDR3aa: CASSIGQGGTNEKLFF
v_gene: TRBV5-1; j_gene: TRBJ2-7; abundance: many; d_gene: -; CDR3nt: TGCGCCAGCAGCTTGTTGGGGGAGCAGGGATCCTACGAGCAGTACTTC; CDR3aa: CASSLLGEQGSYEQYF
v_gene: TRBV4-3; j_gene: TRBJ2-2; abundance: few; d_gene: -; CDR3nt: TGCGCCAGCAGCCGACAAACAGATAGCAGGAACACCGGGGAGCTGTTTTTT; CDR3aa: CASSRQTDSRNTGELFF
v_gene: TRBV4-1; j_gene: TRBJ1-5; abundance: -; d_gene: -; CDR3nt: TGCGCCAGCAGCCACGTGAAAGCCCGGGACATTCATCAGCCCCAGCATTTT; CDR3aa: CASSHVKARDIHQPQHF
v_gene: TRBV4-1; j_gene: TRBJ1-5; abundance: -; d_gene: -; CDR3nt: TGCGCCAGCAGCCGGGTACAGGGCCCTAGCAATCAGCCCCAGCATTTT; CDR3aa: CASSRVQGPSNQPQHF
v_gene: TRBV6-2/TRBV6-3; j_gene: TRBJ2-5; abundance: few; d_gene: TRBD1; CDR3nt: TGTGCCAGCAGTCCGCGACCACAGGGGCGGGAAGAGACCCAGTACTTC; CDR3aa: CASSPRPQGREETQYF
v_gene: TRBV12-3/TRBV12-4; j_gene: TRBJ2-5; abundance: many; d_gene: -; CDR3nt: TGTGCCAGCAGCTCCACAGGGACACAGTACTTC; CDR3aa: CASSSTGTQYF
v_gene: TRBV4-3; j_gene: TRBJ2-3; abundance: -; d_gene: TRBD1; CDR3nt: TGCGCCAGCAGCCAAGGGGACAGCGACACAGATACGCAGTATTTT; CDR3aa: CASSQGDSDTDTQYF
v_gene: TRBV19; j_gene: TRBJ1-5; abundance: -; d_gene: -; CDR3nt: TGTGCCAGTAACCTGGGAGGCGGAAGTTCTGGGCCCCAGCATTTT; CDR3aa: CASNLGGGSSGPQHF
v_gene: TRBV14; j_gene: TRBJ1-2; abundance: few; d_gene: -; CDR3nt: TGTGCCAGCAGCCAACGGGTTGCGGGTGGGCACTATGGCTACACCTTC; CDR3aa: CASSQRVAGGHYGYTF
v_gene: TRBV5-4; j_gene: TRBJ2-1; abundance: few; d_gene: TRBD2; CDR3nt: TGTGCCAGCAGAACGACTAGCGGGGCCCTGGATGAGCAGTTCTTC; CDR3aa: CASRTTSGALDEQFF
v_gene: TRBV7-3; j_gene: TRBJ2-2; abundance: -; d_gene: -; CDR3nt: TGTGCCAGCAGCCCCGAATGGGGGCCCGGGGTGGCCGGGGAGCTGTTTTTT; CDR3aa: CASSPEWGPGVAGELFF
v_gene: TRBV5-1; j_gene: TRBJ2-3; abundance: many; d_gene: -; CDR3nt: TGCGCCAGCAGCTTGGCGGACTACGCCACAGATACGCAGTATTTT; CDR3aa: CASSLADYATDTQYF